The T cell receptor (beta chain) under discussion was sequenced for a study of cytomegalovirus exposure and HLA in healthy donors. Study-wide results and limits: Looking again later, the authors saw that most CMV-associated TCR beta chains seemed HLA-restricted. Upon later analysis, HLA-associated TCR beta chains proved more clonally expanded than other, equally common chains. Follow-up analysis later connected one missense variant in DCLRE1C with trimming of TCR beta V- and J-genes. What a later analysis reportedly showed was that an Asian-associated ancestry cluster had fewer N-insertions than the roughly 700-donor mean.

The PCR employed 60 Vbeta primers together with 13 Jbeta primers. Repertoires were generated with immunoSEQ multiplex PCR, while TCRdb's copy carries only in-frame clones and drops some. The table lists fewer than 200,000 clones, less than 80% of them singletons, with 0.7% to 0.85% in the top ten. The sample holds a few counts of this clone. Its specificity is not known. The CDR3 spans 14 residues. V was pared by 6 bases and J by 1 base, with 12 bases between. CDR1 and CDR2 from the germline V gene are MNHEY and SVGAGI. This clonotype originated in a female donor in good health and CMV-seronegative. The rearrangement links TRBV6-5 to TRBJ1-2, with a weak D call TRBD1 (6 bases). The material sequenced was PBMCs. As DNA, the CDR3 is TGTGCCAGCAGGGACAGCGGAGGTAACTATGGCTACACCTTC. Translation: CASRDSGGNYGYTF.